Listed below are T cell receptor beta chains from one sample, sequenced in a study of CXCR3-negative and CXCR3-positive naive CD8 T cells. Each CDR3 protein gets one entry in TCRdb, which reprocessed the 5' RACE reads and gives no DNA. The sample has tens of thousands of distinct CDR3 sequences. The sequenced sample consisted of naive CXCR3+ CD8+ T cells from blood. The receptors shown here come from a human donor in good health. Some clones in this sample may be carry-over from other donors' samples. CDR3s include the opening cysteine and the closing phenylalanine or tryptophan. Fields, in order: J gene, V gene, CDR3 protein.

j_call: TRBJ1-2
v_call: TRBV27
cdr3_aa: CASSLSPDYGYTF

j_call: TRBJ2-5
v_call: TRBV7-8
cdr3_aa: CASSLGGLAGATPETQYF

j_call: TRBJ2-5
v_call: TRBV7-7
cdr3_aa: CASSFPAVQETQYF

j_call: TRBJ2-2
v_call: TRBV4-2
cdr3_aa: CASSQVGLMNSGELFF

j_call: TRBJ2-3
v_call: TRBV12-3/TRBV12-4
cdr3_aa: CASSSTLAADTQYF

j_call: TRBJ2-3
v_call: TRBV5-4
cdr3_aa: CASSMDGASTDTQYF

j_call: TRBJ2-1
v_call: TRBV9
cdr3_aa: CASQAVGSEQFF

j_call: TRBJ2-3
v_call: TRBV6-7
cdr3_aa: CASRRTPSSRDTQYF

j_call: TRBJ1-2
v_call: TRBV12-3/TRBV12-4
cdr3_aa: CASSRQGVDGYTF

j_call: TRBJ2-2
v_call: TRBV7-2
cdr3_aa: CASSPFAGLNTGELFF

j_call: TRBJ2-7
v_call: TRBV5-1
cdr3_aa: CASSLGSGPTYEQYF

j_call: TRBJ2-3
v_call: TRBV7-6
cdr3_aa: CASSKYLGRTDTQYF

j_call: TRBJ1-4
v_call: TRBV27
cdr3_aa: CASTLGLAQGKLFF

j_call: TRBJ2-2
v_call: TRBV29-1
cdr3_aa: CSVGGNTGELFF

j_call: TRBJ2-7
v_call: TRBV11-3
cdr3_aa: CASSLGGMGNEQYF

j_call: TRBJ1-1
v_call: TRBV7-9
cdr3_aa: CASSLGAATPRVNTEAFF

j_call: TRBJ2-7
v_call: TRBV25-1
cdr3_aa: CASSPQTYEQYF

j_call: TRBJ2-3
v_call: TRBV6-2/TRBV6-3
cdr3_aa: CASSPTSGGTDTQYF

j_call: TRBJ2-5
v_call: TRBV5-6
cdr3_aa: CASSLGSGRETQYF

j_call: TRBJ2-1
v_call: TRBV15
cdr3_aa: CATSRDLGGFDEQFF

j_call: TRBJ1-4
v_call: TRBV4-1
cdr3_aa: CASSQEGATDEKLFF

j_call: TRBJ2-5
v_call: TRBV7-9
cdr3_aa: CASSPLMAEETQYF

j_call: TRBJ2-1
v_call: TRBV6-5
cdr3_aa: CASSHGPIGDEQFF

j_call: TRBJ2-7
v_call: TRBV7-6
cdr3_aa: CASSLATAREQYF

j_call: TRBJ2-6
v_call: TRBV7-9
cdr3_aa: CASSLRGSDSSGANVLTF

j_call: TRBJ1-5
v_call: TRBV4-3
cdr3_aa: CASSQFGGQPQHF

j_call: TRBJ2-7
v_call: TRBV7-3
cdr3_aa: CASSCRGPVTGTKPYEQYF

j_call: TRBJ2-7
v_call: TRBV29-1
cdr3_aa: CSARTGATYEQYF

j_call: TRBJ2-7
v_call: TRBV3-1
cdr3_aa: CASSRGVGYEQYF

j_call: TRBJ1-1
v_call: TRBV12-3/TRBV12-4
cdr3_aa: CASSLGQGFTEAFF

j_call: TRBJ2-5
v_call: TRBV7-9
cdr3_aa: CASSLAPLAGPQETQYF